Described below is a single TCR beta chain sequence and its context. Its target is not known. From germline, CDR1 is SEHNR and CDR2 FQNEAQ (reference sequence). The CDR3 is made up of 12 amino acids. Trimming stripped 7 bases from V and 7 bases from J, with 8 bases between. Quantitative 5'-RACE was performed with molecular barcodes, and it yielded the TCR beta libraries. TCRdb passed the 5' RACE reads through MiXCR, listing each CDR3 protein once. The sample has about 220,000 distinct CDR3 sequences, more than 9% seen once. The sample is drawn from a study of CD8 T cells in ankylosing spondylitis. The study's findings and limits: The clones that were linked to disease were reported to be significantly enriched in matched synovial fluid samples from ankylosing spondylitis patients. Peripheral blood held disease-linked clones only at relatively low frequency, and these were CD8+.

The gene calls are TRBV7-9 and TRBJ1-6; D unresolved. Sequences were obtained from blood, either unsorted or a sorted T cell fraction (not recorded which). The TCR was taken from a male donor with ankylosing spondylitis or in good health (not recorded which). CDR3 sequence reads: CASTRENSPLHF. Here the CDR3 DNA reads TGTGCCAGCACCCGGGAAAATTCACCCCTCCACTTT.